This T cell receptor (beta chain) was documented in a study of blood T cells in healthy people across ages. A J-beta primer mix and a sample-barcoded 5' primer were used in a second PCR of roughly 6 to 11 cycles. TCRdb re-derived calls from the 5' RACE reads in MiXCR, one entry per CDR3 protein. The sample shows about a million distinct CDR3 sequences, about 51% of them seen only once. Germline V gene lookup returns CDR1 LGHNA and CDR2 YNFKEQ. After removal of 3 bases from V and 4 bases from J, the junction contained 7 bases not matched to a gene. This CDR3 is 16 amino acids long. Each sample used at least 7 million PBMCs. With each sample, at least 6 micrograms of total RNA were extracted.

The origin of this receptor is a woman aged 55 to 70 in good health. The rearrangement uses TRBV4-2 and TRBJ2-3; 10 bases are a match to TRBD1. Source material: blood. CDR3 sequence reads: CASSQGTGANPDTQYF. The DNA of the CDR3 is TGTGCCAGCAGCCAGGGGACAGGGGCGAATCCAGATACGCAGTATTTT.